This TCR beta chain was identified in a study of spatial heterogeneity in lung cancer. At the level of the study: Strong correlation linked TCR transcript counts in tumor regions to a T cell module score derived from matched bulk RNA-seq. Study-wide findings and caveats: How many expanded intratumoral alpha and beta TCRs were present tracked the tumor mutation count, which was a count of nonsynonymous mutations.

Time point here: sample taken at primary tumor resection. A total of around 76 untreated early-stage non-small cell lung cancer patients served as donors. The authors sequenced whole RNA from tumor, nontumor lung or frozen PBMC without sorting. This clonotype is labeled as medium-sized. What it binds is not known. The V and J ends lost 4 bases and 7 bases, in that order; junction bases with no gene match: 8. The length of the CDR3 is 14 residues. The germline gives CDR1 GTSNPN, CDR2 SVGIG (reference sequence). Individual TCR cDNA molecules each bore their own unique molecular identifier. One entry per CDR3 protein results from TCRdb running MiXCR on the 5' RACE reads. The table lists about 9,200 distinct CDR3 sequences, more than 4.5% of them singletons.

The receptor was isolated from a female donor with early-stage non-small cell lung cancer. Source: lung tumor tissue, taken at surgery. The V and J genes are TRBV30 and TRBJ1-2; 11 positions match TRBD1. The CDR3, as DNA: TGTGCCTGGAAATTCCCGGACAGGGGGCTTGGCTACACCTTC. It yields the protein CAWKFPDRGLGYTF.